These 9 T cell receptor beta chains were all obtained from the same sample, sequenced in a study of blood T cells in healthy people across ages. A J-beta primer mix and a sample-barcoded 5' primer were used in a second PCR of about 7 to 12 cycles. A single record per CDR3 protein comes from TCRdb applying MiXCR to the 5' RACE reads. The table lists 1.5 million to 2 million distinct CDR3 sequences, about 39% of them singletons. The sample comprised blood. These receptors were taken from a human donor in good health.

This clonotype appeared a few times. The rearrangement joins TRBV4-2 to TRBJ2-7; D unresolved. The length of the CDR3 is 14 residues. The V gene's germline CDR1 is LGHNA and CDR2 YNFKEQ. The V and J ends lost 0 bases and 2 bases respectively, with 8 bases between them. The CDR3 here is CASSQDHSPYEQYF. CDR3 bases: TGTGCCAGCAGCCAAGATCACAGTCCCTACGAGCAGTACTTC.

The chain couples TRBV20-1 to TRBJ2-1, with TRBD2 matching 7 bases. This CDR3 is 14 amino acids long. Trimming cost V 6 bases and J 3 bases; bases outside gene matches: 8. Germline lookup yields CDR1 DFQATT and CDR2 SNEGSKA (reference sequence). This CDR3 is CSARLGGGYNEQFF. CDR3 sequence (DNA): TGCAGTGCCCGCTTGGGGGGGGGCTACAATGAGCAGTTCTTC.

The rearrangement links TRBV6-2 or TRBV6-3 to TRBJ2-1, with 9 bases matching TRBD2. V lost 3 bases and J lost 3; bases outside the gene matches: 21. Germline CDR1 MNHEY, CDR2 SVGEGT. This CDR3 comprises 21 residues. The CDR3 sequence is CASSYPTHLRPGLANYNEQFF. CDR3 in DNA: TGTGCCAGCAGTTATCCCACACACTTGAGGCCGGGACTAGCAAACTACAATGAGCAGTTCTTC.

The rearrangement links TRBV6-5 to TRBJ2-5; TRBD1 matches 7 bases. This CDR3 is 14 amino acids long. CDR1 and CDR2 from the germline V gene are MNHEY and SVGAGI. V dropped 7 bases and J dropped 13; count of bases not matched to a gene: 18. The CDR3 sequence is CASTSAGGRFRRYF. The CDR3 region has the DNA TGTGCCAGCACCTCGGCAGGGGGAAGGTTTAGGCGGTACTTC.

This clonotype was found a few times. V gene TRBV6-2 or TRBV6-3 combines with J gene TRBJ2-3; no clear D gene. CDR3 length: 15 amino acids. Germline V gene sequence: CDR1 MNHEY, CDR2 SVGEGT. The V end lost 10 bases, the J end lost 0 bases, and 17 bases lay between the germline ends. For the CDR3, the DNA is TGTGCCACCTCAGAGTTCACAACTAGCACAGATACGCAGTATTTT. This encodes CATSEFTTSTDTQYF.

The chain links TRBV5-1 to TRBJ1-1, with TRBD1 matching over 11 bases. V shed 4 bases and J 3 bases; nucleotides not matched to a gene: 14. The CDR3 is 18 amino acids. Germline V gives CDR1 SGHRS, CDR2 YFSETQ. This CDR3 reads CASSLYGTGGIYDTEAFF. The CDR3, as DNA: TGCGCCAGCAGCCTATACGGGACAGGGGGGATATATGACACTGAAGCTTTCTTT.

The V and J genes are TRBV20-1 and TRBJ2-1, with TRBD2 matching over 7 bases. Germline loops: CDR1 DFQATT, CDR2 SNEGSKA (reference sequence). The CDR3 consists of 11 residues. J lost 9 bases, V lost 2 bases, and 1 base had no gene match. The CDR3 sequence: CSARSGGEQFF. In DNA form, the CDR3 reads TGCAGTGCTAGATCGGGGGGTGAGCAGTTCTTC.

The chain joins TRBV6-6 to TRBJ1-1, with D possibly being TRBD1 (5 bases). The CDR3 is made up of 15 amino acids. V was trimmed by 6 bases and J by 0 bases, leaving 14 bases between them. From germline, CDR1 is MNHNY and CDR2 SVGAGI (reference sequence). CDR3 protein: CASSLGHQMNTEAFF. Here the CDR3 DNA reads TGTGCCAGCAGCTTGGGGCACCAAATGAACACTGAAGCTTTCTTT.

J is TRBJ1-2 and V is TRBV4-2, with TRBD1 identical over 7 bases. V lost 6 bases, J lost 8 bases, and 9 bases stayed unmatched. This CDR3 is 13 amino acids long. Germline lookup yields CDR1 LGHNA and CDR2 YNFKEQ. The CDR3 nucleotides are TGTGCCAGCAGACGCACAGGGGTAGGCGGCTACACCTTC. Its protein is CASRRTGVGGYTF.